The sample holds many counts of the clone carrying this T cell receptor beta chain. The sample comes from a study of metastatic and nonmetastatic thyroid tumors. TCRdb re-analyzed the PCR reads through MiXCR. The sample records 32,000 or so clones, roughly a sixth being singletons. V was pared by 6 bases and J by 0 bases, with 11 bases between. This CDR3 contains 14 residues. Germline lookup yields CDR1 LGHNA and CDR2 YSLEER. Thyroid surgery was preceded by no treatment in any patient. The chain has TRBV4-3 and TRBJ1-1; no clear D. The sequencing input was blood. This TCR was recovered from a male donor with papillary thyroid cancer or a benign thyroid nodule (not recorded which). Some clones in this sample may be carry-over from other donors' samples. The CDR3 protein is CASSLERLNTEAFF. The CDR3 DNA sequence: TGCGCCAGCAGTCTCGAGAGATTGAACACTGAAGCTTTCTTT.